Below are 14 T cell receptor beta chains sequenced from a single sample in a study of blood T cell repertoires in COVID-19 (dated by TCRdb to the early 2020s). Receptors were amplified or captured by the immunoSEQ multiplex PCR assay. In its TCRdb copy, this immuneACCESS table keeps in-frame sequences only and misses some clones. Where compared with another copy, unresolved V genes explain less than half of these, and the others have no known cause. The sample data list approximately 99,000 clones, and about 86% of these were observed just once. Around 2% of the sample is held by the ten biggest clonotypes. Material for sequencing was peripheral blood. The receptor set was obtained from a man aged 45 to 65 with COVID-19, enrolled during active disease.

The J gene is TRBJ1-5, the V gene TRBV27, with D perhaps TRBD1 (5 bases). The length of the CDR3 is 14 residues. V gave up 5 bases and J gave up 3 bases, with 11 bases separating them. Germline V gene lookup returns CDR1 MNHEY and CDR2 SMNVEV (reference sequence). For the CDR3, the DNA is TGTGCCAGCAGTCCGCGACAGATCAATCAGCCCCAGCATTTT. It codes for CASSPRQINQPQHF.

The chain has TRBV24-1 and TRBJ1-1; D remains ambiguous. Trimming took off 7 bases at V and 4 bases at J, with 12 bases between the two ends. This CDR3 is 13 amino acids long. In germline, CDR1 is KGHDR, CDR2 SFDVKD. Here the CDR3 DNA reads TGTGCCACCAGGACGCGGGGTGGCACTGAAGCTTTCTTT. Translated, it gives CATRTRGGTEAFF.

The CDR3 sequence is CASSLVPGQVNTEAFF. The CDR3 coding sequence is TGCGCCAGCAGCTTGGTCCCCGGACAGGTGAACACTGAAGCTTTCTTT. This chain connects TRBV5-1 to TRBJ1-1, with 7 bases that match TRBD1. The germline V gene encodes CDR1 SGHRS and CDR2 YFSETQ. The junction had 5 bases not matched to a gene; V was cut back by 0 bases and J by 0 bases. This CDR3 region has 16 residues.

The J gene is TRBJ2-7, the V gene TRBV7-9, with TRBD2 matching over 9 bases. V lost 6 bases, J lost 4 bases, and 10 bases stayed unmatched. Germline V gene data show CDR1 as SEHNR and CDR2 as FQNEAQ (reference sequence). The CDR3 consists of 15 residues. The CDR3 reads CASRGSSGGRYEQYF. The CDR3 DNA follows: TGTGCCAGCAGAGGGTCGAGCGGGGGGCGGTACGAGCAGTACTTC.

This chain uses TRBV2 with TRBJ2-2, with 10 nucleotides matching TRBD2. CDR3 length equals 15 residues. V dropped 4 bases and J dropped 1; count of bases not matched to a gene: 0. Germline V gene data show CDR1 as SNHLY and CDR2 as FYNNEI. The CDR3 DNA sequence: TGTGCCAGCAGTGGGACTAGCGGGAACACCGGGGAGCTGTTTTTT. Protein product: CASSGTSGNTGELFF.

The J gene is TRBJ1-5, the V gene TRBV27, with TRBD1 identical over 8 bases. V lost 6 bases and J lost 2; bases outside the gene matches: 6. CDR3 length: 15 amino acids. CDR1 is MNHEY, CDR2 SMNVEV, per germline (reference sequence). This CDR3 is CASRSGTGGNQPQHF. In DNA form, the CDR3 reads TGTGCCAGCAGAAGCGGGACAGGAGGCAATCAGCCCCAGCATTTT.

This clone occurred once. The chain recombines TRBV7-2 with TRBJ2-2, with D unclear. This CDR3 comprises 15 residues. The V end lost 5 bases, the J end lost 1 base, and 11 bases lay between the germline ends. Germline CDR1 and CDR2: SGHTA and FQGNSA. This chain's CDR3 is CASSPQPGNTGELFF. CDR3 DNA: TGTGCCAGCAGCCCACAGCCAGGGAACACCGGGGAGCTGTTTTTT.

This chain connects TRBV28 to TRBJ1-2; 8 bases are shared with TRBD1. The CDR3 length is 17 residues. V lost 3 bases and J lost 3; bases outside the gene matches: 12. CDR1 is MDHEN, CDR2 SYDVKM, per germline. Here the CDR3 reads CASSFLGQGARDYGYTF. Here the CDR3 DNA reads TGTGCCAGCAGTTTTCTCGGGCAGGGGGCGAGGGACTATGGCTACACCTTC.

This chain uses TRBV6-5 with TRBJ1-1; no reliable D call. This CDR3 contains 15 residues. CDR1 is MNHEY, CDR2 SVGAGI, per germline. Trimming left V 4 bases short and J 3 bases short, with 15 bases between. The CDR3 DNA sequence: TGTGCCAGCAGTTTCCTCCTTGGTCCGGACACTGAAGCTTTCTTT. Protein product: CASSFLLGPDTEAFF.

This clone was seen a handful of times. V and J are TRBV2 and TRBJ1-2; D gene unclear. The CDR3 is 12 amino acids. From germline, CDR1 is SNHLY and CDR2 FYNNEI. V was trimmed by 8 bases and J by 6 bases, leaving 13 bases between them. CDR3 in amino acids: CASVLEVDGYTF. The CDR3 DNA follows: TGTGCCAGCGTTCTTGAAGTAGATGGCTACACCTTC.

This chain uses TRBV12-3 or TRBV12-4 with TRBJ2-7, with D perhaps matching TRBD2 (6 bases). V was cut by 9 bases and J by 6 bases, with 15 bases left in between. The CDR3 length is 12 residues. CDR3 in amino acids: CAREGYRVEQYF. CDR3 sequence (DNA): TGTGCCAGGGAGGGATACCGGGTCGAGCAGTACTTC.

The J gene is TRBJ1-2, the V gene TRBV10-2; TRBD1 agrees at 7 bases. Trimming cost V 5 bases and J 1 base; bases outside gene matches: 1. The CDR3 is 13 residues long. The germline gives CDR1 WSHSY, CDR2 SAAADI. CDR3 protein: CASSWDSNYGYTF. CDR3 DNA: TGCGCCAGCAGTTGGGACAGTAACTATGGCTACACCTTC.

The V and J genes are TRBV7-2 and TRBJ2-6, with 9 bases matching TRBD1. CDR1 and CDR2 (germline): SGHTA, FQGNSA. The CDR3 consists of 17 residues. V was pared by 7 bases and J by 0 bases, with 7 bases of the junction left unmatched. CDR3 loop: CASKTGTGSSGANVLTF. Here the CDR3 DNA reads TGTGCCAGCAAGACCGGGACAGGGAGCTCTGGGGCCAACGTCCTGACTTTC.

This chain connects TRBV9 to TRBJ2-2, with D unclear. Germline CDR1 SGDLS, CDR2 YYNGEE. This CDR3 is built from 17 residues. V dropped 4 bases and J dropped 4 bases, with 20 bases sitting between them. DNA of the CDR3: TGTGCCAGCAGCCCCCGTGTAAGGCCGTCGGGCACCGGGGAGCTGTTTTTT. As protein: CASSPRVRPSGTGELFF.